This passage covers 12 T cell receptor beta chains from one sample sequenced in a study of shared T cell receptors in the human thymus (TCRdb year 2021). Library preparation employed the immunoSEQ multiplex PCR assay. The immuneACCESS repertoire file appears here via TCRdb, limited to in-frame rearrangements. These files lack a portion of the clones; in checked studies, under half of the deficit traces to unresolved V genes, and the cause of the others is not known. In this sample the table shows over 450,000 clones, approximately 80% of which occur a single time. The biggest ten clones account for about 0.012% of the sample. The sample also formed part of further work on human thymus T cells.

Sequencing used thymocytes. The receptors derive from a boy under three years old with a congenital heart defect. Donor details come from another sample of the same person, matched by shared clones.

The genes are TRBV7-2 and TRBJ2-4; D perhaps matches TRBD1 (5 bases). The V and J ends lost 0 bases and 0 bases respectively, with 9 bases between them. The CDR3 runs to 16 residues. The germline V gene has CDR1 SGHTA and CDR2 FQGNSA. CDR3 sequence: CASSLADKKAKNIQYF. As DNA, the CDR3 is TGTGCCAGCAGCTTAGCGGACAAAAAAGCCAAAAACATTCAGTACTTC.

As regards this clone: Other DNA sequences of this sample code for an identical CDR3. This rearrangement joins TRBV10-3 to TRBJ2-7; D ambiguous. Germline V CDR1 and CDR2: ENHRY, SYGVKD. The CDR3 is made up of 11 amino acids. V shed 3 bases and J shed 4 bases, with 4 bases lying between them. In DNA form, the CDR3 reads TGTGCCATCAGTGACACTTACGAGCAGTACTTC. Protein sequence: CAISDTYEQYF.

CDR3 region: CASSPSGRDHEQYF. CDR3 in DNA: TGTGCCAGCAGCCCTAGCGGGAGGGACCACGAGCAGTACTTC. The chain is built from TRBV5-4 and TRBJ2-7; TRBD2 matches at 12 bases. The V gene end was trimmed by 4 bases and the J gene end by 5 bases; junction bases not matched to a gene: 4. This CDR3 contains 14 residues. Germline V gives CDR1 SGHNT, CDR2 YYREEE (reference sequence). The full variable domain, completed using reference TRBV5-4 and TRBJ2-7, is ETGVTQSPTHLIKTRGQQVTLRCSSQSGHNTVSWYQQALGQGPQFIFQYYREEENGRGNFPPRFSGLQFPNYSSELNVNALELDDSALYLCASSPSGRDHEQYFGPGTRLTVT.

The chain recombines TRBV11-2 with TRBJ2-7; D might be TRBD2 (5 bases). From germline, CDR1 is SGHAT and CDR2 FQNNGV. The ends were cut back, 5 bases at V and 5 bases at J, with 13 bases in the middle. This CDR3 comprises 13 residues. The CDR3 loop is CASSLPRGDEQYF. In DNA, the CDR3 is TGTGCCAGCAGCCTCCCTCGGGGAGACGAGCAGTACTTC. The full variable domain, rest sourced from reference TRBV11-2 and TRBJ2-7, is EAGVAQSPRYKIIEKRQSVAFWCNPISGHATLYWYQQILGQGPKLLIQFQNNGVVDDSQLPKDRFSAERLKGVDSTLKIQPAKLEDSAVYLCASSLPRGDEQYFGPGTRLTVT.

The gene calls are TRBV2 and TRBJ2-7, with D perhaps matching TRBD1 (5 bases). CDR1 SNHLY and CDR2 FYNNEI come from the germline V gene. V dropped 6 bases and J dropped 3 bases, with 12 bases sitting between them. CDR3 length: 13 amino acids. As DNA, the CDR3 is TGTGCCAGCAGGGGGCAGTCAAACTACGAGCAGTACTTC. It translates to CASRGQSNYEQYF.

The chain employs TRBV10-3 and TRBJ2-1, with a tentative D call TRBD1 (5 bases). The CDR3 is 15 residues long. Germline values: CDR1 ENHRY, CDR2 SYGVKD. The V end lost 3 bases, the J end lost 3 bases, and 12 bases lay between the germline ends. The CDR3, as DNA: TGTGCCATCAGTGACTCCCAGGGTAACTACAATGAGCAGTTCTTC. It translates to CAISDSQGNYNEQFF.

The gene calls are TRBV7-2 and TRBJ2-1; 13 positions agree with TRBD2. J was trimmed by 3 bases and V by 2 bases; bases with no gene match: 7. Germline V CDR1 and CDR2: SGHTA, FQGNSA. The CDR3 length is 18 residues. The CDR3 is CASSLTSGREVYYNEQFF. The CDR3 DNA sequence: TGTGCCAGCAGCTTAACTAGCGGGAGGGAAGTATACTACAATGAGCAGTTCTTC.

The chain uses TRBV28 and TRBJ2-6; the D is unclear. Germline-derived CDR1 and CDR2 are MDHEN and SYDVKM. This CDR3 region has 13 residues. V was clipped by 5 bases and J by 4 bases, with 6 bases between them. The CDR3 sequence is CASSLSGANVLTF. The CDR3 nucleotides read TGTGCCAGCAGTCTCTCCGGGGCCAACGTCCTGACTTTC. The variable domain in full, completed from reference TRBV28 and TRBJ2-6, reads DVKVTQSSRYLVKRTGEKVFLECVQDMDHENMFWYRQDPGLGLRLIYFSYDVKMKEKGDIPEGYSVSREKKERFSLILESASTNQTSMYLCASSLSGANVLTFGAGSRLTVL.

This clone was seen only once. The rearrangement joins TRBV28 to TRBJ1-1; D gene uncertain. The germline gives CDR1 MDHEN, CDR2 SYDVKM. This CDR3 comprises 15 residues. Trimming shortened V by 9 bases and J by 4 bases, and 21 bases separated the two germline ends. The CDR3 protein is CASSRGGEVATEAFF. The CDR3 DNA follows: TGTGCCAGTAGCAGAGGTGGGGAGGTCGCCACTGAAGCTTTCTTT.

The rearrangement links TRBV9 to TRBJ2-7, with a possible D match to TRBD2 (6 bases). Trimming took 5 bases from V and 6 from J, leaving 12 bases between them. Germline CDR1 reads SGDLS; CDR2 reads YYNGEE. The CDR3 is made up of 12 amino acids. DNA for the CDR3: TGTGCCAGCAGTTCGAGCGGGCGCGAGCAGTACTTC. Encoded protein: CASSSSGREQYF.

This clone showed up just once. The chain couples TRBV2 to TRBJ2-3; D ambiguous. The CDR3 runs 15 residues. V was shortened by 0 bases and J by 0 bases, with 7 bases between the two germline ends. Germline V gives CDR1 SNHLY, CDR2 FYNNEI. CDR3 DNA sequence: TGTGCCAGCAGTGAAGCTAGCTATAGCACAGATACGCAGTATTTT. It translates to CASSEASYSTDTQYF.

This clone has a single count. The chain links TRBV27 to TRBJ2-3, with 9 nucleotides matching TRBD1. The CDR3 runs 15 residues. Germline loops: CDR1 MNHEY, CDR2 SMNVEV (reference sequence). V trimming: 8 bases; J trimming: 4 bases; junction bases outside the gene matches: 10. CDR3 coding DNA: TGTGCCAGCGGATTATGGGACAGGGCCTCAGATACGCAGTATTTT. Translating it yields CASGLWDRASDTQYF.